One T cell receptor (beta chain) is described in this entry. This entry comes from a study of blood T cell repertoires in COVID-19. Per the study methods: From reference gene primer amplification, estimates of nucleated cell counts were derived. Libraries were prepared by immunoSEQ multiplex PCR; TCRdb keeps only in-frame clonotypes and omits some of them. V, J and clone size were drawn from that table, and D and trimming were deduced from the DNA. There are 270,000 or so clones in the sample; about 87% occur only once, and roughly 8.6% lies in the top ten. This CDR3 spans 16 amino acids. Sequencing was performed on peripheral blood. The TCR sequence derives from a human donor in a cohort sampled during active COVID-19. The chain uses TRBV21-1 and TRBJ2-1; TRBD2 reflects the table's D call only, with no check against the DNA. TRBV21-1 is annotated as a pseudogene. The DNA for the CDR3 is TGTGCCAGCGATGATACGAAGCGGGAGGTCTTCAATGAGCAGTTCTTC. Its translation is CASDDTKREVFNEQFF.